The 3 T cell receptor beta chains in this list originate from one sample, sequenced in a study of blood T cell dynamics during melanoma immunotherapy. Time point defined: week 3, after first cycle of checkpoint inhibitor. The assay was immunoSEQ multiplex PCR, and TCRdb's table has in-frame clones only and misses some. The table lists around 12,000 clones, under 95% of them singletons. Sample: effector memory CD8+ T cells from blood, taken from a patient treated with checkpoint blockade. The receptors were gathered from a human donor with melanoma.

V gene TRBV27 combines with J gene TRBJ2-7; perhaps TRBD2 as D (5 bases). V lost 3 bases and J lost 6, with 12 bases in between. Germline V gene data show CDR1 as MNHEY and CDR2 as SMNVEV (reference sequence). This CDR3 is built from 13 residues. CDR3 in DNA: TGTGCCAGCAGTTTTGCGAGGGCCGGCGAGCAGTACTTC. Translating it yields CASSFARAGEQYF.

The chain joins TRBV27 to TRBJ2-7, with TRBD2 as a possible D gene (6 bases). Trimming stripped 1 base from V and 1 base from J, with 11 bases between. Per germline, CDR1 MNHEY and CDR2 SMNVEV (reference sequence). The length of the CDR3 is 15 residues. The CDR3 bases are TGTGCCAGCAGTTTATTTTCCGGGGGTTCCTACGAGCAGTACTTC. Translating gives CASSLFSGGSYEQYF.

The gene calls are TRBV28 and TRBJ2-1; no clear D gene. V lost 5 bases and J lost 4, with 9 bases in between. The CDR3 length is 13 residues. Germline V gives CDR1 MDHEN, CDR2 SYDVKM. The DNA for the CDR3 is TGTGCCAGCAGTACGATGTCTTACAATGAGCAGTTCTTC. Protein: CASSTMSYNEQFF. Drawing the rest from reference TRBV28 and TRBJ2-1, the complete variable domain is DVKVTQSSRYLVKRTGEKVFLECVQDMDHENMFWYRQDPGLGLRLIYFSYDVKMKEKGDIPEGYSVSREKKERFSLILESASTNQTSMYLCASSTMSYNEQFFGPGTRLTVL.